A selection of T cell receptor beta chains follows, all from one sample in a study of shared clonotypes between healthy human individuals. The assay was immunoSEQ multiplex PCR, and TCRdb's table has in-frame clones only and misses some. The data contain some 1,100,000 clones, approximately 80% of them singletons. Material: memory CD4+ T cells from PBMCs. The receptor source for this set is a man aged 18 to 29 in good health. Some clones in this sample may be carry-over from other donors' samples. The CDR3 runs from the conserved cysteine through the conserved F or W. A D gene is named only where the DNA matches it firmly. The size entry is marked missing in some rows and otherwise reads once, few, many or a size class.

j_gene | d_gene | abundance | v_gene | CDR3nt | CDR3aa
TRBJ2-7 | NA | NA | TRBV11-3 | TGTGCCAGCAGCTTAGCATGGCGGGACCCCCTCTACGAGCAGTACTTC | CASSLAWRDPLYEQYF
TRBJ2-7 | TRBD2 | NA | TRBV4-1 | TGCGCCAGCAGACCGGGACTAGCGGTTTCCTACGAGCAGTACTTC | CASRPGLAVSYEQYF
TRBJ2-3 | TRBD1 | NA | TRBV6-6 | TGTGCCAGCAGTCGAGGGACAGGAGGTTCACAAGATACGCAGTATTTT | CASSRGTGGSQDTQYF
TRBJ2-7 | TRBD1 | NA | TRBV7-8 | TGTGCCAGCAGCTTAGCGGGACAGGGAGCCGAGCAGTACTTC | CASSLAGQGAEQYF
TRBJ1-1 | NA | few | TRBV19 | TGTGCCAGTAGTTATCGGGGTGGGGACACTGAAGCTTTCTTT | CASSYRGGDTEAFF
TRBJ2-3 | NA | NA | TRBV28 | TGTGCCAGCAGTTTAGCGGGACCTACAGATACGCAGTATTTT | CASSLAGPTDTQYF
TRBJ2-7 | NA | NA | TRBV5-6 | TGTGCCAGCAGTCTTTTCCCCCACGCGAGCTCCTACGAGCAGTACTTC | CASSLFPHASSYEQYF
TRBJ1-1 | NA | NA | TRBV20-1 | TGCAGTGCTAGACCGCGAACTGAAGCTTTCTTT | CSARPRTEAFF
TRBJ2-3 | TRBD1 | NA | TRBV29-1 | TGCAGCGCTCCAGGACAGGGGGCACCAGATACGCAGTATTTT | CSAPGQGAPDTQYF
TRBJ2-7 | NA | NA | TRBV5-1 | TGCGCCAGCAGCTTTGGGCCAGGGACTTATAACGAGCAGTACTTC | CASSFGPGTYNEQYF
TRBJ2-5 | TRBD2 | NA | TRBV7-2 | TGTGCCAGCAGCCCTCTAGCGGGCCCTCAAGAGACCCAGTACTTC | CASSPLAGPQETQYF
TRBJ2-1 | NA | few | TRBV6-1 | TGTGCCAGCAGTGAAGAACAGGTCTATTCCTACAATGAGCAGTTCTTC | CASSEEQVYSYNEQFF
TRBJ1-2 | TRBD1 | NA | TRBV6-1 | TGTGCCAGCAGTGGGTACCAGGAGGGACAGGGTAACTATGGCTACACCTTC | CASSGYQEGQGNYGYTF
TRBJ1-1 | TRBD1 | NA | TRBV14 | TGTGCCAGCAGCCGTGGGGACAGGGGGAACACTGAAGCTTTCTTT | CASSRGDRGNTEAFF
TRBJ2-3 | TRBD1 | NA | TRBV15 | TGTGCCACCAGCACTGGACAGGGAGACACAGATACGCAGTATTTT | CATSTGQGDTDTQYF
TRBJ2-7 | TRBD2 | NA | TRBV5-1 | TGCGCCAGCAGCTTGGTGCTAGCGGGAGGTTACGAGCAGTACTTC | CASSLVLAGGYEQYF
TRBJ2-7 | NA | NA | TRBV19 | TGTGCCAGTAGTATAGATCGTTCGGGACAGCAGTACTTC | CASSIDRSGQQYF
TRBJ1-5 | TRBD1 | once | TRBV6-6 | TGTGCCAGCACCACGGGACAGGGGGATCAGCCCCAGCATTTT | CASTTGQGDQPQHF
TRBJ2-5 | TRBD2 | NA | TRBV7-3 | TGTGCCAGCAGCCCTAGAGCGGGAGGAGGAGAGACCCAGTACTTC | CASSPRAGGGETQYF
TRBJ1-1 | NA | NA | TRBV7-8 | TGTGCCAGCAGCTTAAGAAATCCTCAGGTAGTCGGAGCTTTCTTT | CASSLRNPQVVGAFF
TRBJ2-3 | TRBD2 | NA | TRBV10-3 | TGTGCCATCAGTGATGTACTAGCGTCCACAGATACGCAGTATTTT | CAISDVLASTDTQYF
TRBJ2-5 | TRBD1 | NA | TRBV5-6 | TGTGCCAGCAGCCCAAAGACAGGGGGAGAGACCCAGTACTTC | CASSPKTGGETQYF
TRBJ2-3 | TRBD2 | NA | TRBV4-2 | TGTGCCAGCGGACTAGCGGGGTTAACAGATACGCAGTATTTT | CASGLAGLTDTQYF
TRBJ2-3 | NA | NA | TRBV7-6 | TGTGCCAGCAGCTCGGACGGCACAGATACGCAGTATTTT | CASSSDGTDTQYF
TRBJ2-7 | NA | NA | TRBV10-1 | TGCGCCAGCAGAGCCGGGCCGCGATACGAGCAGTACTTC | CASRAGPRYEQYF
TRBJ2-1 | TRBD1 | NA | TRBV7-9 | TGTGCCAGCAGCTCGCCCCCTTCGGGACAGGGGAAGAATGAGCAGTTCTTC | CASSSPPSGQGKNEQFF
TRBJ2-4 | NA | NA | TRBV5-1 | TGCGCCAGCAGCTTGTACGAACCGGGGTCCTCAAGACTAGCCAAAAACATTCAGTACTTC | CASSLYEPGSSRLAKNIQYF
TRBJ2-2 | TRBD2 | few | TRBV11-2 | TGTGCCAGCAGTCTGACTAGCGGGACGAACACCGGGGAGCTGTTTTTT | CASSLTSGTNTGELFF
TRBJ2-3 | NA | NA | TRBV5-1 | TGCGCCAGCAGCTTTAGGCGTGTTATGGGCACAGATACGCAGTATTTT | CASSFRRVMGTDTQYF
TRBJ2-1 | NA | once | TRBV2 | TGTGCCAGCAGGCCAGGGAGGGGGTCCAATGAGCAGTTCTTC | CASRPGRGSNEQFF
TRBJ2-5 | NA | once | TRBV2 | TGTGCCGGCTACCAAGAGACCCAGTACTTC | CAGYQETQYF
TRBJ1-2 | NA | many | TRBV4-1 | TGCGCCAGCAGCCAAGGGGGGATGTCCGGCTACACCTTC | CASSQGGMSGYTF
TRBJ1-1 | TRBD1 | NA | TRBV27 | TGTGCCAGCAGTTTGGTAAGGGGGACAGGGGTTGGGACTGAAGCTTTCTTT | CASSLVRGTGVGTEAFF
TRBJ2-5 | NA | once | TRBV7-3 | TGTGCCAGCAGCTCACGACCCCGTGGAGGTGAGACCCAGTACTTC | CASSSRPRGGETQYF
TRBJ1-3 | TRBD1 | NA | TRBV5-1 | TGCGCCAGCAGCTTGGGACAGGGATACTCTGGAAACACCATATATTTT | CASSLGQGYSGNTIYF
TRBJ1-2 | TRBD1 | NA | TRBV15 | TGTGCCACCAGCGCACAGGGGAACTATGGCTACACCTTC | CATSAQGNYGYTF
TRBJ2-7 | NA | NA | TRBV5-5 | TGTGCCAGCAGCTTGGTTCCGGGACATCGAATTACCTACGAGCAGTACTTC | CASSLVPGHRITYEQYF
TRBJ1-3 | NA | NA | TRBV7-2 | TGTGCCAGCAGCTTAGTTGCGAGCTCTGGAAACACCATATATTTT | CASSLVASSGNTIYF
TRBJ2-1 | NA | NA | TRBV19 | TGTGCCAGTAGCCGGCTAAACCCAACGTACAATGAGCAGTTCTTC | CASSRLNPTYNEQFF
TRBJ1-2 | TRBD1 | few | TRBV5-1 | TGCGCCAGCAGCTCCAAAAATCCCGGGACAGGGGGCGTCTATGGCTACACCTTC | CASSSKNPGTGGVYGYTF
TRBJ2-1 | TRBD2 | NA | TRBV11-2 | TGTGCCAGCAGCTTAGATCGGGGCGGGAGCGGCAATGAGCAGTTCTTC | CASSLDRGGSGNEQFF
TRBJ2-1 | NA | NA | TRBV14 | TGTGCCAGCAGCCAAGAGGCCGGGTGGAGCTCCTACAATGAGCAGTTCTTC | CASSQEAGWSSYNEQFF
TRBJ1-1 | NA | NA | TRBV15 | TGTGCCACCAGCGGGGAGCGGGGCACTGAAGCTTTCTTT | CATSGERGTEAFF
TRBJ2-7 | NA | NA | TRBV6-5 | TGTGCCAGCAGTTACTCGAGCGGGTTGGACAAGCAGTACTTC | CASSYSSGLDKQYF
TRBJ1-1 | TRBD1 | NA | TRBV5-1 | TGCGCCAGCAGCTCCCAGGGACAGGTTATGGCTGAAGCTTTCTTT | CASSSQGQVMAEAFF
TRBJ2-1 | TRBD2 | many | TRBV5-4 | TGTGCCAGCAGCCCCGGGGGTGCGGGAGGATCAGGGGCGCAGTTCTTC | CASSPGGAGGSGAQFF
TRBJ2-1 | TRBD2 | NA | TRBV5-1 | TGCGCCAGCAGCTTGAGAGTAGCGGGCAATAGTAATGAGCAGTTCTTC | CASSLRVAGNSNEQFF
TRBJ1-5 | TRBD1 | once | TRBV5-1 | TGCGCCAGCAGCCTGCAGGGGGGCGATCAGCCCCAGCATTTT | CASSLQGGDQPQHF
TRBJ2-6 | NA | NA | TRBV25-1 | TGTGCCAGCAGTGAAACGAGGGGCTCGGGGGCCAACGTCCTGACTTTC | CASSETRGSGANVLTF
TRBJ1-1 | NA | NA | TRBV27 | TGTGCCAGCAGTTTAGGCAGGGCAGGGGACACTGAAGCTTTCTTT | CASSLGRAGDTEAFF
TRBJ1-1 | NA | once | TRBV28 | TGTGCCAGCAGTGACAGAGTTGAAGCTTTCTTT | CASSDRVEAFF
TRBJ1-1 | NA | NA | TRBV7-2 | TGTGCCAGCAGCCAAGGGGGGATTACTGAAGCTTTCTTT | CASSQGGITEAFF
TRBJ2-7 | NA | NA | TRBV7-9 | TGTGCCAGCAGCCCCTCGCCAGGGCCATCCTACGAGCAGTACTTC | CASSPSPGPSYEQYF